The rows below give T cell receptor beta chains drawn from one sample of a study of technical replicates of blood from a handful of donors. Profiled with immunoSEQ multiplex PCR; TCRdb holds only in-frame clones, not every one. The data hold tens of thousands of clones, with around 93% observed a single time. Sequenced: PBMCs. The source of these receptors is a human donor in good health. Some clones in this sample may be carry-over from other donors' samples. Each CDR3 is given with its conserved first and last residue. Each record gives: V gene, J gene, clone size, CDR3 protein. Where a row states a size, it is once, few, many or the class of an expanded clone; other rows omit it.

TRBV9	TRBJ2-7	once	CASSPSTTYEQYF
TRBV18	TRBJ2-3	NA	CASSTRISGAQYF
TRBV4-3	TRBJ1-1	NA	CASSQQMGGAKAFF
TRBV2	TRBJ1-6	NA	CASSRDGYNSPLHF
TRBV2	TRBJ2-2	NA	CASRIGLAGGTGELFF
TRBV11-2	TRBJ1-3	NA	CASSLETVSPPYF
TRBV12-2	TRBJ2-7	NA	CASREIQGVGYEQYF
TRBV7-2	TRBJ2-2	NA	CTSSPPGQVTGELFF
TRBV7-2	TRBJ2-7	NA	CASSPGGSRRFYEQYF
TRBV4-3	TRBJ1-2	NA	CASSQERGGSHGYTF
TRBV19	TRBJ1-1	NA	CASTLDRGNTEAFF
TRBV5-5	TRBJ1-3	NA	CASSDPGGSGNTIYF
TRBV4-3	TRBJ2-1	NA	CASSQGLEQLREQFF
TRBV19	TRBJ2-7	NA	CASSWTAAYEQYF
TRBV4-3	TRBJ1-2	NA	CASSQGGGVWGYTF
TRBV30	TRBJ1-6	once	CAWSVSTGLGSPLHF
TRBV4-2	TRBJ2-5	NA	CASSRAGGPGETQYF
TRBV9	TRBJ2-3	NA	CASSAWAGGMADTQYF
TRBV6-5	TRBJ2-7	NA	CASSYSTGLYEQYF
TRBV10-3	TRBJ2-5	NA	CAISESTTVLGETQYF
TRBV9	TRBJ1-1	NA	CASSAIDRDTEAFF
TRBV6-5	TRBJ1-6	NA	CASSDYQGSLHF
TRBV29-1	TRBJ2-5	NA	CSVALGSGGETQYF
TRBV5-8	TRBJ1-5	NA	CASSHGQYNQPQHF
TRBV4-3	TRBJ2-3	NA	CASSQDPLLQDTQYF
TRBV15	TRBJ2-3	NA	CATSSGTSGSTQYF
TRBV5-1	TRBJ1-2	NA	CASSLDGQGNYGYTF
TRBV9	TRBJ2-7	NA	CASSGSSYEQYF
TRBV7-2	TRBJ2-2	NA	CASSRGLAGGWNTGELFF
TRBV29-1	TRBJ1-1	NA	CSVGRADFNTEAFF
TRBV19	TRBJ1-2	NA	CASSISGQGNGYTF
TRBV7-2	TRBJ2-5	NA	CASSLYGLADQETQYF
TRBV5-1	TRBJ2-3	once	CASSLAAEGTDTQYF
TRBV5-1	TRBJ1-2	NA	CASSREQIYGYTF
TRBV7-3	TRBJ2-7	once	CASSFGQGREQYF
TRBV15	TRBJ1-5	NA	CATSREQATNQPQHF
TRBV13	TRBJ2-1	few	CASSAGTSGDNEQFF
TRBV2	TRBJ1-6	NA	CASRDRGYNSPLHF